The rows below give T cell receptor beta chains drawn from one sample of a study of cytomegalovirus exposure and HLA in healthy donors. Method: immunoSEQ multiplex PCR; TCRdb's copy keeps in-frame clones and lacks some. The repertoire holds 200,000 or so clones, with roughly 80% as singletons. Material: PBMCs. The receptor set was obtained from a woman in her 50s in good health and CMV-seropositive. CDR3s include the opening cysteine and the closing phenylalanine or tryptophan. The order of the fields is D gene, V gene, clone size, J gene, CDR3 DNA, CDR3 protein. The D gene is left open where the match is weak. Clone size is not always given. Where it is, it says once, few, many or a class for expanded clones.

.	TRBV28	.	TRBJ2-7	TGTGCCAGCAGTTCCCCCGAGAGGGAGCAGTACTTC	CASSSPEREQYF
TRBD2	TRBV30	.	TRBJ2-1	TGTGCCTGGGGACTAGCCAAACTCAATGAGCAGTTCTTC	CAWGLAKLNEQFF
TRBD2	TRBV6-6	once	TRBJ2-4	TGTGCCAGCAGTCCTGACGGGACTAGTCTAAACATTCAGTACTTC	CASSPDGTSLNIQYF
.	TRBV18	.	TRBJ2-7	TGTGCCAGCTCACCTGGCCGCGCAGACCGGGGGTACGAGCAGTACTTC	CASSPGRADRGYEQYF
.	TRBV5-1	.	TRBJ2-1	TGCGCCAGCAGCGCCCTACTATCCAAGGCGTCCCACAATGAGCAGTTCTTC	CASSALLSKASHNEQFF
TRBD2	TRBV19	.	TRBJ2-7	TGTGCCAGTAGACTAGCGGGAGGAATGTACGAGCAGTACTTC	CASRLAGGMYEQYF
TRBD1	TRBV4-1	.	TRBJ2-7	TGCGCCAGCAGCCAAGGGATGACAGGGGCGGCCGAGCAGTACTTC	CASSQGMTGAAEQYF
.	TRBV19	.	TRBJ1-5	TGTGCCAGTAGTCACAGGGGCAATCAGCCCCAGCATTTT	CASSHRGNQPQHF
TRBD1	TRBV7-8	.	TRBJ1-2	TGTGCCAGCAGCTTTGCACCGGGACAGGGGGACGGCTACACCTTC	CASSFAPGQGDGYTF
.	TRBV18	.	TRBJ2-7	TGTGCCAGCTCACCCACGGTTCGAGGGCGCGAGCAGTACTTC	CASSPTVRGREQYF
TRBD2	TRBV10-2	.	TRBJ2-3	TGCGCCAGCAGTGAGTCTGGGGGAGGGCCGGAATCAGATACGCAGTATTTT	CASSESGGGPESDTQYF
TRBD2	TRBV18	.	TRBJ2-7	TGTGCCAGCTCACCACTCCCATCAGCGGGGGTAGCTGGGGGCTACGAGCAGTACTTC	CASSPLPSAGVAGGYEQYF
.	TRBV5-4	.	TRBJ2-1	TGTGCCAGCAGCTTGGGGGGGGGCACGACGTGGGAGCAGTTCTTC	CASSLGGGTTWEQFF
.	TRBV4-1	.	TRBJ2-5	TGCGCCAGCAGCCAAGGGTCGGGAGTTAGGGAGACCCAGTACTTC	CASSQGSGVRETQYF
TRBD2	TRBV7-3	few	TRBJ2-5	TGTGCCAGCAGCTCGACCGGGACTAGCGGGAAGGAGACCCAGTACTTC	CASSSTGTSGKETQYF
.	TRBV28	.	TRBJ2-7	TGTGCCAGCAGTTTACAGCGAGGCTCCTACGAGCAGTACTTC	CASSLQRGSYEQYF
TRBD2	TRBV6-1	.	TRBJ2-7	TGTGCCAGCAGTGGTGGACTAGCGGGGGGCTACGAGCAGTACTTC	CASSGGLAGGYEQYF
.	TRBV5-4	once	TRBJ1-4	TGTGCCAGCAGCTTGTCACCCCAAATACAGGCTGAAAAACTGTTTTTT	CASSLSPQIQAEKLFF
.	TRBV4-3	.	TRBJ1-5	TGCGCCAGCAGCCAAGATGAGAGGAATCAGCCCCAGCATTTT	CASSQDERNQPQHF
TRBD2	TRBV11-1	.	TRBJ2-1	TGTGCCAGCAGCGGTGCTAGCGGGGACTACAATGAGCAGTTCTTC	CASSGASGDYNEQFF
.	TRBV28	.	TRBJ2-5	TGTGCCAGCAGTTTGTCCGAAGAGACCCAGTACTTC	CASSLSEETQYF
.	TRBV28	once	TRBJ2-2	TGTGCCAGCAGTTTAGGAGCGCAGGGGTTTTCCGGGGAGCTGTTTTTT	CASSLGAQGFSGELFF
TRBD2	TRBV6-5	.	TRBJ2-3	TGTGCCAGCAGTACCTCCCTAGCGGAGGCAGATACGCAGTATTTT	CASSTSLAEADTQYF
TRBD1	TRBV5-4	.	TRBJ2-7	TGTGCCAGCAGCGTGGACAGGGGGCTCAACGAGCAGTACTTC	CASSVDRGLNEQYF
.	TRBV6-5	.	TRBJ1-3	TGTGCCAGCAGCCGGGGGCAGCGGGGGGGAAACACCATATATTTT	CASSRGQRGGNTIYF
.	TRBV11-2	.	TRBJ1-5	TGTGCCAGCAGCTACTCGACAGCGTATAGCAATCAGCCCCAGCATTTT	CASSYSTAYSNQPQHF
.	TRBV6-5	.	TRBJ1-2	TGTGCCAGCAGGGGGGCAGCGTCGGCGTGGGGCTACACCTTC	CASRGAASAWGYTF
.	TRBV6-6	.	TRBJ1-5	TGTGCCAGCAGTTACGAGGGTCAGCCCCAGCATTTT	CASSYEGQPQHF
.	TRBV9	.	TRBJ2-1	TGTGCCAGCAGCGTAGTAGGGGGCTCCTACAATGAGCAGTTCTTC	CASSVVGGSYNEQFF
.	TRBV14	.	TRBJ1-2	TGTGCCAGCAGCCAAGTGCCTAATGGCTACACCTTC	CASSQVPNGYTF
TRBD2	TRBV18	.	TRBJ2-1	TGTGCCAGCTCACCCCTGGGACTAGCGGGGGGCAATGAGCAGTTCTTC	CASSPLGLAGGNEQFF
.	TRBV10-2	.	TRBJ1-1	TGCGCCAGCAGTGGGGAGGGGGGGCGGAGAGCTTTCTTT	CASSGEGGRRAFF
TRBD2	TRBV27	.	TRBJ2-3	TGTGCCAGCAGTTTATGGGGGACTAGCGCGAGCACAGATACGCAGTATTTT	CASSLWGTSASTDTQYF
.	TRBV7-8	.	TRBJ2-7	TGTGCCAGCAGCAAACAGGGTCAGGGCTCCTACGAGCAGTACTTC	CASSKQGQGSYEQYF
.	TRBV13	.	TRBJ2-5	TGTGCCAGCAGCACAACGGAGACGGCCCAAGAGACCCAGTACTTC	CASSTTETAQETQYF
.	TRBV6-5	.	TRBJ1-1	TGTGCCAGCAGTTCTGGGACATTTGGGACTGAAGCTTTCTTT	CASSSGTFGTEAFF
.	TRBV4-1	.	TRBJ2-1	TGCGCCAGCAGCCAAGGTCTAGCGCCCAGCTCCTACAATGAGCAGTTCTTC	CASSQGLAPSSYNEQFF
.	TRBV2	.	TRBJ2-1	TGTGCCAGCAGTGGACTTGATGAGCAGTTCTTC	CASSGLDEQFF
TRBD1	TRBV6-1	.	TRBJ1-5	TGTGCCAGCAGTGCGACAGGGACGGGCAATCAGCCCCAGCATTTT	CASSATGTGNQPQHF
TRBD2	TRBV11-2	.	TRBJ2-5	TGTGCCAGCAGCACCCAGACGACTAGCGGGAGAACCCAGTACTTC	CASSTQTTSGRTQYF
.	TRBV6-5	.	TRBJ2-5	TGTGCCAGCAGTCCTCAATCAGGACAAGAGACCCAGTACTTC	CASSPQSGQETQYF
TRBD2	TRBV5-1	.	TRBJ2-3	TGCGCCAGCAGCTTGGGGTCTAGCGGGAACACAGATACGCAGTATTTT	CASSLGSSGNTDTQYF
TRBD2	TRBV7-9	.	TRBJ2-2	TGTGCCAGCAGCCGGGGACTAGCGGGAACCGGGGAGCTGTTTTTT	CASSRGLAGTGELFF
TRBD2	TRBV7-9	.	TRBJ2-5	TGTTCCAGCAGCTTATGGCAGCGGGACGGGGAGACCCAGTACTTC	CSSSLWQRDGETQYF
.	TRBV11-2	.	TRBJ2-5	TGTGCCAGCAGCTTAGATCTGATGCGGGCCTCGTCCCGGGAGACCCAGTACTTC	CASSLDLMRASSRETQYF
.	TRBV5-5	few	TRBJ2-1	TGTGCCAGCAGCTTGGGGACTATCAATGAGCAGTTCTTC	CASSLGTINEQFF